Shown below are 15 T cell receptor beta chains from a single sample sequenced in a study of T cell responses to AZD1222 COVID-19 vaccine. Only in-frame clones appear in the TCRdb table, and some are missing; sequencing was by immunoSEQ multiplex PCR. The repertoire includes fewer than 20,000 clones, about 88% of them detected once, and roughly 2.8% sits in the top ten. This specimen was peripheral blood, taken 28 days after the second AZD1222 dose. The receptors come from an adult who received the AZD1222 COVID-19 vaccine.

This chain links TRBV5-4 with TRBJ1-1, with a tentative D call TRBD1 (5 bases). CDR3 length equals 12 residues. Trimming removed 2 bases from V and 9 bases from J, with 11 bases in between. The germline gives CDR1 SGHNT, CDR2 YYREEE (reference sequence). CDR3 sequence: CASSLGDQKAFF. CDR3 in DNA: TGTGCCAGCAGCTTAGGGGACCAGAAAGCTTTCTTT.

This chain connects TRBV7-2 to TRBJ2-2; D not certain. Germline V lookup: CDR1 SGHTA, CDR2 FQGNSA. V was trimmed by 1 base and J by 2 bases, leaving 8 bases between them. The CDR3 is 15 residues long. The CDR3 coding sequence is TGTGCCAGCAGCTTAGTGACATTTAACACCGGGGAGCTGTTTTTT. It translates to CASSLVTFNTGELFF.

The V gene is TRBV5-1, the J gene TRBJ2-5; TRBD1 matches 8 bases. CDR1 is SGHRS and CDR2 is YFSETQ in the germline V gene. Losses at the gene ends were 3 bases for V and 2 bases for J; bases not matched to a gene: 6. The CDR3 extends over 15 amino acids. This chain's CDR3 is CASSSPTGVQETQYF. The CDR3 DNA sequence: TGCGCCAGCAGCTCTCCGACAGGGGTACAAGAGACCCAGTACTTC.

The V call is TRBV28, the J call TRBJ2-1; 9 bases align to TRBD1. The trim removed 10 bases at V and 4 bases at J, leaving 5 bases unmatched. Germline V CDR1 and CDR2: MDHEN, SYDVKM. The CDR3 runs to 13 residues. In DNA form, the CDR3 reads TGTGCCACCGGCGGGACAGGGTACAATGAGCAGTTCTTC. Translation gives CATGGTGYNEQFF.

This chain links TRBV2 with TRBJ1-6, with TRBD1 identical over 9 bases. CDR1 SNHLY and CDR2 FYNNEI come from the germline V gene. This CDR3 contains 15 residues. Trimming at V came to 7 bases and at J to 3 bases, leaving 4 bases not matched to a gene. The CDR3 loop reads CASTSDRGYNSPLHF. In DNA, the CDR3 is TGTGCCAGCACGTCGGACAGGGGCTATAATTCACCCCTCCACTTT.

The CDR3 DNA reads TGCAGCGTTACCCAGGGGGACTATGGCTACACCTTC. Encoded protein: CSVTQGDYGYTF. The V and J genes are TRBV29-1 and TRBJ1-2; 7 bases are a match to TRBD1. The CDR3 consists of 12 residues. V lost 5 bases and J lost 3; bases outside the gene matches: 3. CDR1 is SQVTM and CDR2 is ANQGSEA in the germline V gene.

The J gene is TRBJ2-1, the V gene TRBV6-1; unclear D gene. This CDR3 comprises 14 residues. Germline values: CDR1 MNHNS, CDR2 SASEGT. Trimming shortened V by 0 bases and J by 6 bases, and 9 bases separated the two germline ends. The CDR3 loop reads CASSEALSANEQFF. CDR3 nucleotides: TGTGCCAGCAGTGAAGCGCTGTCAGCCAATGAGCAGTTCTTC.

This chain connects TRBV7-3 to TRBJ2-7; perhaps D is TRBD1 or TRBD2 (5 bases each). Looked up from germline, CDR1 is SGHTA and CDR2 is FQGTGA. The CDR3 has 15 amino acids. V lost 6 bases, J lost 3 bases, and 18 bases lay in between. The chain's CDR3 is CASRDPGTVGYEQYF. CDR3 sequence (DNA): TGTGCCAGCAGGGACCCCGGGACCGTGGGCTACGAGCAGTACTTC. Full variable domain (remainder filled in from reference TRBV7-3 and TRBJ2-7): GAGVSQTPSNKVTEKGKYVELRCDPISGHTALYWYRQSLGQGPEFLIYFQGTGAADDSGLPNDRFFAVRPEGSVSTLKIQRTERGDSAVYLCASRDPGTVGYEQYFGPGTRLTVT.

The chain carries TRBV28 and TRBJ1-2, with D tentatively TRBD1 (6 bases). From germline, CDR1 is MDHEN and CDR2 SYDVKM. V was clipped by 3 bases and J by 1 base, with 12 bases between them. There are 15 residues in the CDR3. The CDR3 nucleotides are TGTGCCAGCAGTTTCTGGGGGACAAGTAACTATGGCTACACCTTC. It translates to CASSFWGTSNYGYTF.

This rearrangement joins TRBV4-1 to TRBJ2-1, with D possibly being TRBD2 (5 bases). The CDR3 contains 13 residues. The ends were cut back, 4 bases at V and 8 bases at J, with 12 bases in the middle. In germline, CDR1 is MGHRA, CDR2 YSYEKL. The CDR3 sequence is CASSLLGSDEQFF. CDR3 nucleotide sequence: TGCGCCAGCAGCCTCCTAGGGAGCGATGAGCAGTTCTTC.

Concerning this clone: A read error may account for a junction end that differs from germline. This chain uses TRBV28 with TRBJ2-4; the match to TRBD2 covers 16 bases. Germline V lookup: CDR1 MDHEN, CDR2 SYDVKM. CDR3 size: 17 residues. The CDR3 DNA reads TGTGCCAGCAGACCTGGGACTAGCGGGGGGGCCAGAAACATTCAGTACTTC. Residues: CASRPGTSGGARNIQYF.

This chain uses TRBV2 with TRBJ1-5, with 7 bases matching TRBD1. V lost 8 bases and J lost 5; bases outside the gene matches: 12. Germline CDR1 SNHLY, CDR2 FYNNEI. The CDR3 sequence is 15 residues long. CDR3 sequence (DNA): TGTGCCAGCGGGGACCGACAGGGAAAACATCAGCCCCAGCATTTT. This encodes CASGDRQGKHQPQHF.

The chain carries TRBV7-9 and TRBJ2-1; possibly TRBD2 for D (5 bases). Trimming removed 5 bases from V and 7 bases from J, with 9 bases in between. Germline CDR1 reads SEHNR; CDR2 reads FQNEAQ (reference sequence). The CDR3 has 12 amino acids. CDR3 loop: CASSRGVNEQFF. CDR3 nucleotide sequence: TGTGCCAGCAGCCGGGGAGTTAATGAGCAGTTCTTC.

The chain carries TRBV10-2 and TRBJ1-4; weak D call: TRBD1 (6 bases). V lost 5 bases, J lost 8 bases, and 12 bases lay in between. This CDR3 spans 13 amino acids. Germline lookup yields CDR1 WSHSY and CDR2 SAAADI. The CDR3 loop is CASSLGGGEKLFF. CDR3 sequence (DNA): TGCGCCAGCAGTTTGGGGGGCGGCGAAAAACTGTTTTTT.

V and J are TRBV6-1 and TRBJ1-2; tentatively, D is TRBD1 (6 bases). CDR3 length: 16 amino acids. Germline CDR1 is MNHNS and CDR2 is SASEGT. Trimming stripped 2 bases from V and 4 bases from J, with 17 bases between. The CDR3 protein is CASSESGQGNFYGYTF. Here the CDR3 DNA reads TGTGCCAGCAGTGAATCTGGGCAGGGGAACTTCTATGGCTACACCTTC.